Sequencing of this T cell receptor (beta chain) was carried out in a study of identical twins. Study-level findings and limits: Compared with models, monozygotic twins showed more out-of-frame TCR alpha sharing.

Of note for this clonotype: Its antigen is not identified.

Germline V lookup: CDR1 DFQATT, CDR2 SNEGSKA (reference sequence). The J segment lost 4 bases and the V segment lost 7 bases, leaving 5 bases of the junction unmatched. The CDR3 loop spans 12 amino acids. MiXCR, applied by TCRdb to the 5' RACE reads, yields one record per CDR3 protein. This sample yields about 1.7 million distinct CDR3 sequences, of which roughly 35% are seen a single time; 0.25% to 0.3% belongs to the top ten. The J gene is TRBJ2-7, the V gene TRBV20-1; TRBD2 agrees at 9 bases. The specimen sequenced was cord blood. This TCR was recovered from a newborn girl in good health. The CDR3 loop reads CSGREGSYEQYF. The DNA of the CDR3 is TGCAGTGGGCGGGAGGGAAGTTACGAGCAGTACTTC.